Listed below are T cell receptor beta chains from one sample, sequenced in a study of blood T cell repertoires in COVID-19. Some clones are missing from TCRdb's copy, which holds only in-frame ones; the method was immunoSEQ multiplex PCR. The sample holds 9,500 to 15,000 clones, 82% seen once. Sample: peripheral blood. The receptors derive from a human donor in a cohort sampled during active COVID-19. Each CDR3 is given without its conserved first and last residue.

v_gene: TRBV9
j_gene: TRBJ1-3
CDR3aa: ASSLGRGSGNTIY

v_gene: TRBV11-2
j_gene: TRBJ1-4
CDR3aa: ASSLGPGEKLF

v_gene: TRBV7-9
j_gene: TRBJ1-2
CDR3aa: ASSPPGQGGYT

v_gene: TRBV6-4
j_gene: TRBJ2-2
CDR3aa: ASSGGANTGELF

v_gene: TRBV7-3
j_gene: TRBJ2-3
CDR3aa: ASSLGRGQGVRSTDTQY

v_gene: TRBV5-1
j_gene: TRBJ2-7
CDR3aa: ASSPGQGASEQY

v_gene: TRBV19
j_gene: TRBJ2-2
CDR3aa: ATGGFTGELF

v_gene: TRBV4-1
j_gene: TRBJ2-3
CDR3aa: ASSQHRDRDTDTQY

v_gene: TRBV7-3
j_gene: TRBJ2-3
CDR3aa: ASSSRKAGSRDTQY

v_gene: TRBV28
j_gene: TRBJ1-3
CDR3aa: ASSFLTIRGTGNTIY

v_gene: TRBV9
j_gene: TRBJ1-1
CDR3aa: ASSRSLWNTEAF

v_gene: TRBV7-8
j_gene: TRBJ1-5
CDR3aa: ASSLRGGTVNQPQH

v_gene: TRBV6-1
j_gene: TRBJ1-6
CDR3aa: ASSGLGQGNNSPLH

v_gene: TRBV5-1
j_gene: TRBJ1-6
CDR3aa: ASRTGLNNSPLH

v_gene: TRBV14
j_gene: TRBJ2-7
CDR3aa: ASSQDWARAPEQY

v_gene: TRBV30
j_gene: TRBJ1-4
CDR3aa: AWSVNRGPNEKLF

v_gene: TRBV5-6
j_gene: TRBJ2-7
CDR3aa: ASSLAVTYEQY

v_gene: TRBV7-3
j_gene: TRBJ2-5
CDR3aa: ASSLKAGAKETQY

v_gene: TRBV2
j_gene: TRBJ1-2
CDR3aa: ASSDGTANLYYGYT

v_gene: TRBV25-1
j_gene: TRBJ2-4
CDR3aa: ASSGQADIQY

v_gene: TRBV30
j_gene: TRBJ2-7
CDR3aa: AWSEGTRFEQY

v_gene: TRBV10-3
j_gene: TRBJ2-1
CDR3aa: AISERGGSRNEQF

v_gene: TRBV11-2
j_gene: TRBJ1-4
CDR3aa: ASSSQGVVGEKLF

v_gene: TRBV7-2
j_gene: TRBJ2-6
CDR3aa: ASSLQPGGANVLT

v_gene: TRBV27
j_gene: TRBJ1-1
CDR3aa: ASSPAGQGSTEAF

v_gene: TRBV5-5
j_gene: TRBJ1-2
CDR3aa: ASSPSGLEHT

v_gene: TRBV6-6
j_gene: TRBJ1-4
CDR3aa: ASSYLGPTNEKLF

v_gene: TRBV5-1
j_gene: TRBJ2-4
CDR3aa: ASSPAGWAKNIQY

v_gene: TRBV9
j_gene: TRBJ2-1
CDR3aa: ASSVEGAVYNEQF

v_gene: TRBV19
j_gene: TRBJ2-2
CDR3aa: ASSIRLAGTGELF

v_gene: TRBV7-3
j_gene: TRBJ1-1
CDR3aa: ASSLYSNTEAF

v_gene: TRBV11-2
j_gene: TRBJ1-2
CDR3aa: ASSLPGTFGYT

v_gene: TRBV18
j_gene: TRBJ2-1
CDR3aa: ASSPLGGSGEQF

v_gene: TRBV29-1
j_gene: TRBJ1-4
CDR3aa: SVTGRINEKLF

v_gene: TRBV27
j_gene: TRBJ1-5
CDR3aa: ASSPLDRGAHQPQH

v_gene: TRBV7-9
j_gene: TRBJ2-5
CDR3aa: ASSFNQETQY

v_gene: TRBV9
j_gene: TRBJ2-1
CDR3aa: ASSVDSGYNEQF

v_gene: TRBV6-4
j_gene: TRBJ1-1
CDR3aa: ASSAQVGDTEAF

v_gene: TRBV11-1
j_gene: TRBJ2-5
CDR3aa: ASSPRQGDTLKTQY

v_gene: TRBV2
j_gene: TRBJ2-2
CDR3aa: AIEGVVGASGTYTGELF